This passage covers 14 T cell receptor beta chains from one sample sequenced in a study of blood T cell repertoires in COVID-19. Generated by immunoSEQ multiplex PCR, the TCRdb table keeps only in-frame clones and is missing some. Of around 94,000 clones in the sample, about 90% are singletons; the top ten hold around 5%. Material for sequencing was peripheral blood. The source is a woman in her 50s with COVID-19, enrolled during active disease.

V usage is TRBV12-5 and J usage is TRBJ2-3; TRBD2 is a possible D gene (5 bases). Germline loops: CDR1 LGHNT, CDR2 FRNRAP. V was clipped by 2 bases and J by 4 bases, with 16 bases between them. The CDR3 sequence is 16 residues long. The CDR3 here is CASGLFEGGFADTQYF. CDR3 sequence (DNA): TGTGCTAGTGGTTTGTTTGAGGGTGGGTTCGCAGATACGCAGTATTTT.

The chain joins TRBV7-2 to TRBJ2-7, with TRBD2 identical over 13 bases. V shed 4 bases, J shed 1 base, and the junction held 4 bases outside the gene matches. The CDR3 extends over 16 amino acids. Germline assignment: CDR1 SGHTA and CDR2 FQGNSA. This CDR3 is CASSWTSGGVSYEQYF. The DNA for the CDR3 is TGTGCCAGCAGCTGGACTAGCGGGGGCGTTTCCTACGAGCAGTACTTC.

The rearrangement links TRBV5-4 to TRBJ1-3; D remains ambiguous. Germline CDR1 reads SGHNT; CDR2 reads YYREEE (reference sequence). This CDR3 is 17 amino acids long. Trimming left V 0 bases short and J 0 bases short, with 13 bases between. The CDR3 protein is CASSLGGPLISGNTIYF. In DNA form, the CDR3 reads TGTGCCAGCAGCTTGGGAGGTCCGCTCATCTCTGGAAACACCATATATTTT.

This clone was seen once. The V and J genes are TRBV12-2 and TRBJ1-3. TRBV12-2 is a known pseudogene. The CDR3 is 19 residues long. The CDR3 is CASPRPLWGGLHSGNTIYF. Here the CDR3 DNA reads TGTGCAAGTCCCAGACCGCTTTGGGGGGGGCTTCACTCTGGAAACACCATATATTTT.

This clone was detected ten times or more. The genes are TRBV30 and TRBJ1-5, with a tentative D call TRBD1 (5 bases). Germline CDR1 GTSNPN, CDR2 SVGIG (reference sequence). This CDR3 contains 14 residues. V lost 0 bases to trimming and J lost 7 bases, with 13 bases between them. CDR3 loop: CAWSVATGRQPQHF. The CDR3 coding sequence is TGTGCCTGGAGTGTAGCCACAGGTCGGCAGCCCCAGCATTTT.

J is TRBJ2-7 and V is TRBV7-9, with a possible D match to TRBD1 (6 bases). Trimming took off 3 bases at V and 7 bases at J, with 13 bases between the two ends. The CDR3 runs 13 residues. The germline CDR1 and CDR2 sequences are SEHNR and FQNEAQ (reference sequence). The CDR3 loop is CASSFTGFVEQYF. The CDR3 DNA follows: TGTGCCAGCAGCTTCACAGGGTTCGTAGAGCAGTACTTC.

The gene calls are TRBV15 and TRBJ2-1; tentatively, D is TRBD2 (6 bases). CDR3 length equals 15 residues. Trimming stripped 0 bases from V and 7 bases from J, with 13 bases between. The germline gives CDR1 LNHNV, CDR2 YYDKDF (reference sequence). This chain's CDR3 is CATSREPGLGNEQFF. CDR3 in DNA: TGTGCCACCAGCAGAGAACCGGGACTGGGAAATGAGCAGTTCTTC.

The J gene is TRBJ2-7, the V gene TRBV27; a weak D match, TRBD1 (5 bases). V was pared by 2 bases and J by 7 bases, with 12 bases between. From germline, CDR1 is MNHEY and CDR2 SMNVEV (reference sequence). This CDR3 spans 13 amino acids. The CDR3 DNA is TGTGCCAGCAGTTTAGGACAATACACAGAGCAGTACTTC. This codes for CASSLGQYTEQYF.

V gene TRBV5-1 combines with J gene TRBJ2-3, with 8 bases lining up with TRBD2. The junction had 7 bases not matched to a gene; V was cut back by 1 base and J by 3 bases. Germline V CDR1 and CDR2: SGHRS, YFSETQ. CDR3 length: 16 amino acids. The CDR3, as DNA: TGCGCCAGCAGCTTGCAACGGGGGGGCGTGACAGATACGCAGTATTTT. Translating gives CASSLQRGGVTDTQYF.

The chain uses TRBV5-6 and TRBJ2-5, with D maybe TRBD1 (6 bases). The CDR3 runs 14 residues. Looked up from germline, CDR1 is SGHDT and CDR2 is YYEEEE. The ends were cut back, 3 bases at V and 3 bases at J, with 12 bases in the middle. The CDR3 is CASSSDAGEETQYF. The CDR3 DNA reads TGTGCCAGCAGCTCTGATGCAGGGGAAGAGACCCAGTACTTC.

This chain connects TRBV6-4 to TRBJ2-2; D unresolved. Germline CDR1 MRHNA, CDR2 SNTAGT. Trimming removed 0 bases from V and 2 bases from J, with 10 bases in between. The CDR3 is made up of 16 amino acids. The CDR3 sequence: CASSDSITDNTGELFF. The CDR3 nucleotides are TGTGCCAGCAGTGACTCGATAACAGACAACACCGGGGAGCTGTTTTTT.

The genes are TRBV10-1 and TRBJ2-2; perhaps TRBD1 as D (5 bases). The CDR3 contains 14 residues. The V gene's germline CDR1 is WNHNN and CDR2 SYGVQD (reference sequence). The V end was cut by 8 bases, the J end by 0 bases, with 10 bases between. The CDR3 DNA reads as TGCGCCAGCTCTTCGACAGCGAACACCGGGGAGCTGTTTTTT. This translates into CASSSTANTGELFF.

The V gene is TRBV10-2, the J gene TRBJ2-4; D might be TRBD1 (5 bases). Germline V lookup: CDR1 WSHSY, CDR2 SAAADI. This CDR3 has 14 amino acids. The V end was cut by 2 bases, the J end by 8 bases, with 13 bases between. The CDR3 loop is CASSEGAREYIQYF. CDR3 bases: TGCGCCAGCAGTGAGGGGGCCAGGGAATACATTCAGTACTTC.

This sequence joins TRBV18 and TRBJ2-2, with a possible D match to TRBD1 (6 bases). Germline V gene lookup returns CDR1 KGHSH and CDR2 LQKENI. V was clipped by 3 bases and J by 5 bases, with 10 bases between them. This CDR3 spans 14 amino acids. The DNA for the CDR3 is TGTGCCAGCTCACCGGTTCAGGGGACCGGGGAGCTGTTTTTT. This codes for CASSPVQGTGELFF.